These 24 T cell receptor beta chains came from one sample sequenced in a study of cytomegalovirus exposure and HLA in healthy donors. This PCR relied on a set of 60 Vbeta primers and 13 Jbeta primers. This table comes from immunoSEQ multiplex PCR, and its TCRdb copy is limited to in-frame clones, with some not included. In the table there are 74,000 or so clones, about 79% of which are singletons. Sequenced material: PBMCs. All receptors derive from a male donor in good health and CMV-seropositive.

The J gene is TRBJ2-5, the V gene TRBV6-1; 7 bases are shared with TRBD1. CDR3 size: 14 residues. Germline CDR1 is MNHNS and CDR2 is SASEGT. V was pared by 2 bases and J by 5 bases, with 5 bases of the junction left unmatched. In nucleotides, the CDR3 is TGTGCCAGCAGTGAACGAGGGGGCAGTGAGACCCAGTACTTC. Translated: CASSERGGSETQYF.

The rearrangement joins TRBV28 to TRBJ1-2; D perhaps matches TRBD1 (5 bases). Germline values: CDR1 MDHEN, CDR2 SYDVKM. The CDR3 has 15 residues. The germline V and J ends were trimmed by 7 bases and 7 bases, with 22 bases remaining between them. DNA of the CDR3: TGTGCCAGCACTTACGGCGACGCGGGGGGTTCTGGCTACACCTTC. This translates into CASTYGDAGGSGYTF.

J is TRBJ2-5 and V is TRBV6-5; 8 bases are shared with TRBD1. The last part of the DNA fits TRBJ2-7 better; the J call may be wrong. The CDR3 runs 14 residues. Germline V gives CDR1 MNHEY, CDR2 SVGAGI. CDR3 sequence (DNA): TGTGCCAGCACAACCGGGACAGGTCCTTACGAGCAGTACTTC. Translated: CASTTGTGPYEQYF.

This chain links TRBV9 with TRBJ2-1; TRBD1 might be the D (6 bases). The CDR3 is 15 residues long. Between the trimmed V and J ends, which lost 4 bases and 2 bases, there was a span of 13 bases. Germline V gene data show CDR1 as SGDLS and CDR2 as YYNGEE. The CDR3 here is CASSSWGPPYNEQFF. DNA for the CDR3: TGTGCCAGCAGCTCCTGGGGGCCACCCTACAATGAGCAGTTCTTC. Combining the CDR3 with reference TRBV9 and TRBJ2-1 gives the whole variable domain DSGVTQTPKHLITATGQRVTLRCSPRSGDLSVYWYQQSLDQGLQFLIQYYNGEERAKGNILERFSAQQFPDLHSELNLSSLELGDSALYFCASSSWGPPYNEQFFGPGTRLTVL.

V is TRBV6-5 and J is TRBJ1-2; D ambiguous. Trimming left V 2 bases short and J 5 bases short, with 15 bases between. Germline CDR1 MNHEY, CDR2 SVGAGI. This CDR3 region has 15 residues. CDR3 loop: CASSYTPERRYGYTF. The CDR3 region has the DNA TGTGCCAGCAGTTACACACCGGAGAGGAGGTATGGCTACACCTTC.

This clone has a single count. V is TRBV7-2 and J is TRBJ1-2; D remains ambiguous. The CDR3 length is 13 residues. V lost 4 bases to trimming and J lost 2 bases, with 8 bases between them. Germline CDR1 and CDR2: SGHTA and FQGNSA. The CDR3 loop reads CASSSNQNYGYTF. For the CDR3, the DNA is TGTGCCAGCAGCTCCAACCAGAACTATGGCTACACCTTC.

The V and J genes are TRBV27 and TRBJ1-2; TRBD1 matches 9 bases. The CDR3 sequence is 14 residues long. The germline V gene has CDR1 MNHEY and CDR2 SMNVEV (reference sequence). The trim removed 4 bases at V and 3 bases at J, leaving 3 bases unmatched. The CDR3 nucleotides read TGTGCCAGCAGTTCGACAGGGGGACACTATGGCTACACCTTC. Amino acids: CASSSTGGHYGYTF.

The genes are TRBV28 and TRBJ2-7; possibly TRBD2 for D (5 bases). V was shortened by 3 bases and J by 7 bases, with 19 bases between the two germline ends. The CDR3 has 15 residues. Germline loops: CDR1 MDHEN, CDR2 SYDVKM. As DNA, the CDR3 is TGTGCCAGCAGTTTGCGAGGGATAACCAAGTGGGAGCAGTACTTC. Translating it yields CASSLRGITKWEQYF.

This chain connects TRBV6-6 to TRBJ2-3; no reliable D call. The CDR3 contains 13 residues. Germline V gives CDR1 MNHNY, CDR2 SVGAGI (reference sequence). Trimming left V 6 bases short and J 6 bases short, with 13 bases between. DNA for the CDR3: TGTGCCAGCAGCAACCTTCGCCGGGATACGCAGTATTTT. It specifies CASSNLRRDTQYF.

The chain uses TRBV30 and TRBJ1-1; tentative D call: TRBD1 (6 bases). Germline V gene data show CDR1 as GTSNPN and CDR2 as SVGIG (reference sequence). V lost 6 bases to trimming and J lost 7 bases, with 15 bases between them. The CDR3 runs 12 residues. CDR3 protein: CACSGGGFEAFF. CDR3 bases: TGTGCCTGCTCGGGGGGGGGCTTTGAAGCTTTCTTT.

The chain combines TRBV19 with TRBJ2-1, with 8 bases lining up with TRBD2. There are 15 residues in the CDR3. After removal of 4 bases from V and 5 bases from J, the junction contained 7 bases not matched to a gene. The germline V gene encodes CDR1 LNHDA and CDR2 SQIVND (reference sequence). CDR3 sequence: CASSTAAGADNEQFF. The CDR3 DNA reads as TGTGCCAGTAGTACAGCAGCGGGAGCAGACAATGAGCAGTTCTTC. Looking up the rest from reference TRBV19 and TRBJ2-1 gives the full variable domain: DGGITQSPKYLFRKEGQNVTLSCEQNLNHDAMYWYRQDPGQGLRLIYYSQIVNDFQKGDIAEGYSVSREKKESFPLTVTSAQKNPTAFYLCASSTAAGADNEQFFGPGTRLTVL.

The chain carries TRBV27 and TRBJ2-7, with 9 bases identical to TRBD2. Trimming removed 2 bases from V and 4 bases from J; junction bases left unmatched: 3. CDR1 is MNHEY and CDR2 is SMNVEV in the germline V gene (reference sequence). CDR3 size: 14 residues. CDR3 sequence: CASSLEAGGYEQYF. CDR3 coding DNA: TGTGCCAGCAGTTTAGAAGCGGGAGGTTACGAGCAGTACTTC.

The count of this clone is one. J is TRBJ1-3 and V is TRBV18; the D gene is possibly TRBD1 (5 bases). CDR1 is KGHSH, CDR2 LQKENI, per germline. The CDR3 length is 17 residues. V lost 1 base to trimming and J lost 0 bases, with 13 bases between them. The CDR3 sequence is CASSPQGRANSGNTIYF. For the CDR3, the DNA is TGTGCCAGCTCACCACAGGGCAGGGCGAACTCTGGAAACACCATATATTTT.

In its sample, this clone was seen a few times. Other DNA sequences within the sample encode an identical CDR3. This rearrangement joins TRBV7-2 to TRBJ1-2; TRBD1 aligns across 8 bases. V lost 5 bases and J lost 4; bases outside the gene matches: 6. CDR1 SGHTA and CDR2 FQGNSA come from the germline V gene. The CDR3 has 14 amino acids. The CDR3 bases are TGTGCCAGCAGCCCAGGACAGGGAGGCTATGGCTACACCTTC. It yields the protein CASSPGQGGYGYTF.

In DNA form, the CDR3 reads TGTGCCAGCTTCCCCTCGGACTACTATGGCTACACCTTC. Its protein is CASFPSDYYGYTF. The rearrangement uses TRBV28 and TRBJ1-2, with D unclear. This CDR3 has 13 residues. Trimming removed 8 bases from V and 3 bases from J, with 13 bases in between. The germline V gene has CDR1 MDHEN and CDR2 SYDVKM.

This clone was detected a few times. The chain carries TRBV6-1 and TRBJ1-2, with D hard to call. Germline CDR1 MNHNS, CDR2 SASEGT. V shed 2 bases and J shed 2 bases, with 9 bases lying between them. The CDR3 contains 14 residues. The CDR3 DNA is TGTGCCAGCAGTGAATTCCCAGGAAACTATGGCTACACCTTC. It translates to CASSEFPGNYGYTF.

The genes are TRBV5-1 and TRBJ1-1, with D tentatively TRBD1 (6 bases). The V gene lost 0 bases and the J gene lost 6 bases, with 15 bases spanning the gap. Germline V lookup: CDR1 SGHRS, CDR2 YFSETQ. This CDR3 is built from 15 residues. Written as DNA, the CDR3 is TGCGCCAGCAGCTTGGGGGGGCGCAGGGTATCTGAAGCTTTCTTT. This encodes CASSLGGRRVSEAFF.

J is TRBJ2-7 and V is TRBV18; no reliable D call. Germline lookup yields CDR1 KGHSH and CDR2 LQKENI. This CDR3 spans 13 amino acids. Trimming left V 0 bases short and J 0 bases short, with 3 bases between. This chain's CDR3 is CASSPPNSYEQYF. The CDR3 region has the DNA TGTGCCAGCTCACCACCTAACTCCTACGAGCAGTACTTC.

The chain has TRBV5-1 and TRBJ1-1; D call uncertain. V lost 0 bases and J 7 bases, leaving 13 bases between the germline ends. Per germline, CDR1 SGHRS and CDR2 YFSETQ. This CDR3 region has 14 residues. The CDR3 nucleotides read TGCGCCAGCAGCTTGGGGCGAAACACGGGTGAAGCTTTCTTT. Translated, it gives CASSLGRNTGEAFF.

The rearrangement uses TRBV6-5 and TRBJ2-5; 7 bases align to TRBD1. The CDR3 spans 13 residues. Trimming at V came to 7 bases and at J to 4 bases, leaving 6 bases not matched to a gene. Per the germline V gene, CDR1 is MNHEY and CDR2 is SVGAGI. CDR3 region: CASNPGGIETQYF. CDR3 DNA: TGTGCCAGCAACCCAGGGGGAATAGAGACCCAGTACTTC.

The chain combines TRBV7-2 with TRBJ2-5; possible D gene TRBD2, 6 bases. The CDR3 covers 16 residues. Germline-derived CDR1 and CDR2 are SGHTA and FQGNSA. Trimming pared 5 bases from V and 9 bases from J, leaving 25 bases between. Written as DNA, the CDR3 is TGTGCCAGCAGCATAACGGCGGGACTCGCCGGAGGGGCCCAGTACTTC. Amino acid sequence: CASSITAGLAGGAQYF.

This chain uses TRBV15 with TRBJ2-2; possibly TRBD2 for D (5 bases). This CDR3 is 15 amino acids long. The germline V gene has CDR1 LNHNV and CDR2 YYDKDF (reference sequence). The germline V and J ends were trimmed by 0 bases and 9 bases, with 14 bases remaining between them. The CDR3 DNA reads as TGTGCCACCAGCAGAGATCTGGCTAGCTACTGGGAGCTGTTTTTT. Its translation: CATSRDLASYWELFF.

The chain uses TRBV7-9 and TRBJ2-1, with D perhaps TRBD2 (5 bases). V lost 6 bases to trimming and J lost 1 base, with 16 bases between them. CDR3 size: 16 residues. Looked up from germline, CDR1 is SEHNR and CDR2 is FQNEAQ (reference sequence). Written as DNA, the CDR3 is TGTGCCAGCAGGTATCTTCTAGCTTCTTCCTACAATGAGCAGTTCTTC. Translating gives CASRYLLASSYNEQFF.

This clone appeared once. J is TRBJ2-1 and V is TRBV7-2, with 11 bases lining up with TRBD2. Germline loops: CDR1 SGHTA, CDR2 FQGNSA. This CDR3 has 15 amino acids. V lost 3 bases and J lost 5; bases outside the gene matches: 3. CDR3 DNA sequence: TGTGCCAGCAGCTTCACTAGCGGGAGAAACAATGAGCAGTTCTTC. It encodes CASSFTSGRNNEQFF.